Listed below are T cell receptor beta chains from one sample, sequenced in a study of cytomegalovirus exposure and HLA in healthy donors. Some clones are missing from TCRdb's copy, which holds only in-frame ones; the method was immunoSEQ multiplex PCR. The sample consists of approximately 200,000 clones, about three quarters of them appearing once. The sample consisted of PBMCs. The receptors come from a woman aged 30 to 39 in good health and CMV-seronegative. Both conserved end residues are part of each CDR3. A D gene is named only where the DNA matches it firmly. Not all rows give a size; the values are once, few, many and, for expanded clones, a class.

cdr3_nt	cdr3_aa	j_call	v_call	clone_size	d_call
TGTGCCTGGAGCCTAGGACTAGCGGGAGGAGGAGAGACCCAGTACTTC	CAWSLGLAGGGETQYF	TRBJ2-5	TRBV30	-	TRBD2
TGTGCCAGCAGTGAAGGGACAGGGGGTTATCAGCCCCAGCATTTT	CASSEGTGGYQPQHF	TRBJ1-5	TRBV2	-	TRBD1
TGTGCCAGCAGTTACAGACAGGGTGCCGCCGGGGAGCTGTTTTTT	CASSYRQGAAGELFF	TRBJ2-2	TRBV6-5	-	TRBD1
TGTGCCAGCAGCTCGGGACTGACGAACACTGAAGCTTTCTTT	CASSSGLTNTEAFF	TRBJ1-1	TRBV7-6	few	-
TGTGCCACCAGGGGCCCCGCTGAGAAGAACACTGAAGCTTTCTTT	CATRGPAEKNTEAFF	TRBJ1-1	TRBV15	few	-
TGTGCCAGCAGTGGGTCGAGACAGGGGTCCTACAATGAGCAGTTCTTC	CASSGSRQGSYNEQFF	TRBJ2-1	TRBV25-1	-	TRBD1
TGTGCCAGCAGCGGCGGGACGGCCGGGATTAATGAAAAACTGTTTTTT	CASSGGTAGINEKLFF	TRBJ1-4	TRBV9	-	-
TGTGCCTGGAACACCGAAAACCTTAATTCACCCCTCCACTTT	CAWNTENLNSPLHF	TRBJ1-6	TRBV30	-	-
TGCGCCAGCAGCTATTCGGAGGGGCCCTCCTACAATGAGCAGTTCTTC	CASSYSEGPSYNEQFF	TRBJ2-1	TRBV5-1	-	-
TGCGCCAGCAGCTCTAGCGGGGTTGGGTACACCGGGGAGCTGTTTTTT	CASSSSGVGYTGELFF	TRBJ2-2	TRBV5-1	-	TRBD2
TGCGCCAGCAGCCAAGACGTGGGGGGGGGCCATCAGCCCCAGCATTTT	CASSQDVGGGHQPQHF	TRBJ1-5	TRBV4-1	-	-
TGTGCCAGCAGCGTAGTGCTCAGTTCGAACACCGGGGAGCTGTTTTTT	CASSVVLSSNTGELFF	TRBJ2-2	TRBV9	-	-
TGTGCCAGTAGTCTTAGCGGGAGAGGGTTCGGCGGAGCAGATACGCAGTATTTT	CASSLSGRGFGGADTQYF	TRBJ2-3	TRBV19	-	TRBD2
TGTGCCAGCAGTCCCCCGGGACTAGCGGGAGGACATGAGCAGTTCTTC	CASSPPGLAGGHEQFF	TRBJ2-1	TRBV27	-	TRBD2
TGTGCCAGCAGTTTATCAGGGGCTTACTATGGCTACACCTTC	CASSLSGAYYGYTF	TRBJ1-2	TRBV28	few	-
TGTGCCAGCAGTTACTCGGGAGGCTCCTATGGCTACACCTTC	CASSYSGGSYGYTF	TRBJ1-2	TRBV6-5	-	-
TGTGCCAGCAGCTTGAGGGGAAGTTACCAGCATTTT	CASSLRGSYQHF	TRBJ1-5	TRBV5-6	-	-
TGTGCCAGCACCCCGGGGCGGGGTCAGTACAATGAGCAGTTCTTC	CASTPGRGQYNEQFF	TRBJ2-1	TRBV7-2	-	-
TGTGCCAGCAGGGCAACTAGCGGGAGCTATGGCGAGCAGTACTTC	CASRATSGSYGEQYF	TRBJ2-7	TRBV2	-	TRBD2
TGCGCCAGCAGCTTGTTGGCAGGGGGGATGAACACTGAAGCTTTCTTT	CASSLLAGGMNTEAFF	TRBJ1-1	TRBV5-1	-	TRBD1
TGCGCCAGCAGCGTAGGACGGGGGGTCCAAGAGACCCAGTACTTC	CASSVGRGVQETQYF	TRBJ2-5	TRBV5-1	-	TRBD2
TGCGCCAGCAGCTTGTCGGCTAGCGGGAGGGGACGGGATACGCAGTATTTT	CASSLSASGRGRDTQYF	TRBJ2-3	TRBV5-1	-	TRBD2
TGTGCCAGCCGCACCGTGGAGTATAGCAATCAGCCCCAGCATTTT	CASRTVEYSNQPQHF	TRBJ1-5	TRBV6-1	-	-
TGTGCCAGCAGCAGCAGGAGCGGGAGGGCCGAACACGAGCAGTACTTC	CASSSRSGRAEHEQYF	TRBJ2-7	TRBV21-1	-	-
TGTGCCATCAGTGAGACCGGGACTAGCGAGGAGACCCAGTACTTC	CAISETGTSEETQYF	TRBJ2-5	TRBV10-3	-	TRBD2
TGTGCCAGCAGTGGGCAGGGGACTGGAAACACCATATATTTT	CASSGQGTGNTIYF	TRBJ1-3	TRBV28	few	-
TGTGCCAGCCGGGACAGGGGGACCTACGAGCAGTACTTC	CASRDRGTYEQYF	TRBJ2-7	TRBV5-6	-	TRBD1
TGTGCCAGCAGTGAAGGCGGATCCCGCTATGGCTACACCTTC	CASSEGGSRYGYTF	TRBJ1-2	TRBV6-1	-	-
TGTGCCAGCAGCAAGATCAAGGGGGAAGGAAACATTCAGTACTTC	CASSKIKGEGNIQYF	TRBJ2-4	TRBV21-1	-	-
TGCGCCAGCAGCTATCAGACTAGCGGGAGTTACAATGAGCAGTTCTTC	CASSYQTSGSYNEQFF	TRBJ2-1	TRBV5-1	once	TRBD2
TGTGCCAGCAGCCCACCCGGGGTAGATACGCAGTATTTT	CASSPPGVDTQYF	TRBJ2-3	TRBV7-9	-	-
TGTGCCAGCACCCTAAGGGACAGGGGGTCCTACAATGAGCAGTTCTTC	CASTLRDRGSYNEQFF	TRBJ2-1	TRBV27	-	TRBD1
TGTGCCTGGAGTGTGAGTCCCGAGGAGACCCAGTACTTC	CAWSVSPEETQYF	TRBJ2-5	TRBV30	-	-
TGCGCCAGCAGCTTGACGGCAAGACCTGACAGGGGCTCCTTC	CASSLTARPDRGSF	TRBJ1-2	TRBV5-1	few	TRBD1
TGTGCCACCAGCGGACCTTGGACAGGGGGGCGGAACTATGGCTACACCTTC	CATSGPWTGGRNYGYTF	TRBJ1-2	TRBV15	-	TRBD1
TGTGCCAGCAGTTTCCGGGGATCGACGACTGAAGCTTTCTTT	CASSFRGSTTEAFF	TRBJ1-1	TRBV28	-	-
TGTGCCAGCAGCCGAAGCGGAGGTACCTACGAGCAGTACTTC	CASSRSGGTYEQYF	TRBJ2-7	TRBV5-4	-	-
TGTGCCTGGAGTAAAGCCTTCTCTGGAAACACCATATATTTT	CAWSKAFSGNTIYF	TRBJ1-3	TRBV30	-	-
TGTGCCAGCGGGGGGCGGGAGGACACCGGGGAGCTGTTTTTT	CASGGREDTGELFF	TRBJ2-2	TRBV25-1	medium-sized	TRBD2
TGTGCCAGCAGCTTGGCTCTTTATCAGCCCCAGCATTTT	CASSLALYQPQHF	TRBJ1-5	TRBV11-2	-	-
TGTGCCAGCAGTTACGGGGTCGGGGTAGAGACCCAGTACTTC	CASSYGVGVETQYF	TRBJ2-5	TRBV6-5	-	-
TGTGCCAGCAGCGTCTCCAGACAGGGGCGGTACGAGCAGTACTTC	CASSVSRQGRYEQYF	TRBJ2-7	TRBV9	-	TRBD1
TGTGCCTGGAACAACGCCCCTGGAAACACCATATATTTT	CAWNNAPGNTIYF	TRBJ1-3	TRBV30	-	-
TGTGCCAGCAGGAGGGGGCTGAGTTCGGGGGGCACAGATACGCAGTATTTT	CASRRGLSSGGTDTQYF	TRBJ2-3	TRBV2	-	-
TGTGCCAGCAGTTTAGTGGAGGTTGGGACCGGGGAGCTGTTTTTT	CASSLVEVGTGELFF	TRBJ2-2	TRBV27	few	-
TGCGCCAGCTTTAGCGGTAATGAAGATACGCAGTATTTT	CASFSGNEDTQYF	TRBJ2-3	TRBV5-1	-	-
TGTGCCAGCAGTGGGGTAGGGGGCCTGGGGGCTTTCTTT	CASSGVGGLGAFF	TRBJ1-1	TRBV2	-	TRBD1
TGTGCCAGTAACGAACTAGCGGGAGGGTACAATGAGCAGTTCTTC	CASNELAGGYNEQFF	TRBJ2-1	TRBV19	-	TRBD2
TGTGCCAGCAGCTTAGTGCGTTCTGCGGGCTCGGGCGAGCAGTACTTC	CASSLVRSAGSGEQYF	TRBJ2-7	TRBV13	few	-
TGTGCCGTCACAGGGGATTGGAATGAGCAGTTCTTC	CAVTGDWNEQFF	TRBJ2-1	TRBV30	-	TRBD1
TGTGCCAGCAGTGAACGGGTGGGGCAGGTCTATGGCTACACCTTC	CASSERVGQVYGYTF	TRBJ1-2	TRBV6-1	-	-
TGTGCCAGTAGTCCCCTAGGGACAGGGGCCCTTAGCCTTTATGGCTACACCTTC	CASSPLGTGALSLYGYTF	TRBJ1-2	TRBV19	-	TRBD1
TGTGCCAGCAACTACAGGGTGGACACTGAAGCTTTCTTT	CASNYRVDTEAFF	TRBJ1-1	TRBV2	-	-
TGCGCCAGCAGCTTGGTGACAGGGAATGCAGCTAATGAAAAACTGTTTTTT	CASSLVTGNAANEKLFF	TRBJ1-4	TRBV5-1	-	TRBD1
TGTGCCAGCAGTTCCCCCGGGACAGGAACCTACGAGCAGTACTTC	CASSSPGTGTYEQYF	TRBJ2-7	TRBV6-5	-	TRBD1